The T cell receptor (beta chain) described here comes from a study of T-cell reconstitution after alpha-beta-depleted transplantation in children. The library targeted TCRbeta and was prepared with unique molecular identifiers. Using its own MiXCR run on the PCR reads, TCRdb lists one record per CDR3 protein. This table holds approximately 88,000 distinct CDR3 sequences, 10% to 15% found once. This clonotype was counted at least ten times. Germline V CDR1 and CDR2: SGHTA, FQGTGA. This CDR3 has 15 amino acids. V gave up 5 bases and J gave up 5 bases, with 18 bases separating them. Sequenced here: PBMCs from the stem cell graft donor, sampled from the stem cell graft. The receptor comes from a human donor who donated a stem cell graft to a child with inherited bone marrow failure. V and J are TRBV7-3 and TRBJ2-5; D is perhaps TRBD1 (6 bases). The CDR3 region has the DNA TGTGCCAGCAGCCAAACAGGGCTACACAGTGAGACCCAGTACTTC. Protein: CASSQTGLHSETQYF.